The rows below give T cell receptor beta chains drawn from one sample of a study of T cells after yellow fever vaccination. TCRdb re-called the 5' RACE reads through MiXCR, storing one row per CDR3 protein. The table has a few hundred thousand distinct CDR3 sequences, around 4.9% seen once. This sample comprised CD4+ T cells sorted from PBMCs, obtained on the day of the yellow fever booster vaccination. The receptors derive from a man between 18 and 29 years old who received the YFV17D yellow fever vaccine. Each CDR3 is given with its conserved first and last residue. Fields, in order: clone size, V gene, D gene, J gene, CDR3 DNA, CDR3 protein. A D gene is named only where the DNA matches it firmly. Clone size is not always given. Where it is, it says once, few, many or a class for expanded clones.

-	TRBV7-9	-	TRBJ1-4	TGTGCCAGCTCCAAACCCGGGACTCGAGAAAAACTGTTTTTT	CASSKPGTREKLFF
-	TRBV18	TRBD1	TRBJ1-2	TGTGCCAGCTCACCACCGGTACGAACAGGGGACTATGGCTACACCTTC	CASSPPVRTGDYGYTF
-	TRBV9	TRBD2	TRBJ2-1	TGTGCCAGCAGCGTGCATAGCGGGTCGAGCTCCTACAATGAGCAGTTCTTC	CASSVHSGSSSYNEQFF
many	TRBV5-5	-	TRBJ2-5	TGTGCCAGCAGCTCCCTCCACGGACTACCGATCCAAGAGACCCAGTACTTC	CASSSLHGLPIQETQYF
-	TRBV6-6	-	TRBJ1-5	TGTGCCAGCAGTTACTCACAGGGTAATCAGCCCCAGCATTTT	CASSYSQGNQPQHF
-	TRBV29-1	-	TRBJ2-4	TGCAGCGTTGAGCCACAGGGAAACATTCAGTACTTC	CSVEPQGNIQYF
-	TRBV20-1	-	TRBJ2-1	TGCAGTGCTAGGTCCGGGACGGGGGCCCTTAGTGTTGAGCAGTTCTTC	CSARSGTGALSVEQFF
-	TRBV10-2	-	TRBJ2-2	TGCGCCAGCAGTGTATGGACAGCTAACACCGGGGAGCTGTTTTTT	CASSVWTANTGELFF
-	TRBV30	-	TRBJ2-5	TGTGCCTGGAGTGTCCTATGGCAGGGTGAGACCCAGTACTTC	CAWSVLWQGETQYF
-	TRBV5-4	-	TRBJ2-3	TGTGCCAGCAGCTTGGAGAGGACTCTAGATACGCAGTATTTT	CASSLERTLDTQYF
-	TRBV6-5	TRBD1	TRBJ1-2	TGTGCCAGCAGTACCCGTCAGGGGGCAACTGGCTACACCTTC	CASSTRQGATGYTF
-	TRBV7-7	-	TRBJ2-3	TGTGCTAGCAGCTTCGGCGGTTTCACAGATACGCAGTATTTT	CASSFGGFTDTQYF
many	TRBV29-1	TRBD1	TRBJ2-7	TGCAGCGTGGGACAGACCTCCTACGAGCAGTACTTC	CSVGQTSYEQYF
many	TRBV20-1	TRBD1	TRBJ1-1	TGCAGTTCGCGACAGGGGTGGAACACTGAAGCTTTCTTT	CSSRQGWNTEAFF
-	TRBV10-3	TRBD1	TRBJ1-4	TGTGCCATCAGCATGAACTCACAGGGGCGCGAAAAACTGTTTTTT	CAISMNSQGREKLFF
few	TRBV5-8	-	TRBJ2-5	TGTGCCAGCCAAGGGGGGGCCGGCGGGGTCCAAGAGACCCAGTACTTC	CASQGGAGGVQETQYF
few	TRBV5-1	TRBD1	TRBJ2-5	TGCGCCAGCAGCCGGGACAGGGCGGTGAGGGAGACCCAGTACTTC	CASSRDRAVRETQYF
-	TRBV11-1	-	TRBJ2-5	TGTGCCAGCAGCTTTGGCGGGCGGCTCGGGGAGACCCAGTACTTC	CASSFGGRLGETQYF
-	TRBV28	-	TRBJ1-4	TGTGCCAGCACTATAGGGACTGCAACTAATGAAAAACTGTTTTTT	CASTIGTATNEKLFF
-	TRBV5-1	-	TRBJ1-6	TGCGCCAGCAGCACCGGGACGATGAATTCACCCCTCCACTTT	CASSTGTMNSPLHF
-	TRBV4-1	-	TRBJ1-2	TGCGCCAGCAGCCAAGATTTGACGTATGGCTACACCTTC	CASSQDLTYGYTF
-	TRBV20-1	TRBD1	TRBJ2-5	TGCAGTGCTAGAGATGCAGGACAGGGTGGAGAGACCCAGTACTTC	CSARDAGQGGETQYF
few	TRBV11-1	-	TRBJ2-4	TGTGCCAGCAGCCACTCATGGCTATCGGCCAAAAACATTCAGTACTTC	CASSHSWLSAKNIQYF
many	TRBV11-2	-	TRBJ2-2	TGTGCCAGCAGCTTAGACGGCGGGGAGCTGTTTTTT	CASSLDGGELFF
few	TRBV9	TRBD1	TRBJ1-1	TGTGCCAGCAGCCCTCGGGACAGGCGCACTGAAGCTTTCTTT	CASSPRDRRTEAFF
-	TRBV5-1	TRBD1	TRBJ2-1	TGCGCCAGCAGCTTGCGGGGGACAGGGAACAATGAGCAGTTCTTC	CASSLRGTGNNEQFF
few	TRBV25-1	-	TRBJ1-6	TGTGCCAGCAGGACCGGGCTCTATAATTCACCCCTCCACTTT	CASRTGLYNSPLHF
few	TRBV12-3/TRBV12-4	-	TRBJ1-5	TGTGCCAGCAGTTTAAACGCGGGGGATAGCAATCAGCCCCAGCATTTT	CASSLNAGDSNQPQHF
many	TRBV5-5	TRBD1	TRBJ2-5	TGTGCCAGCAGCCCAGGACAGGGCGGGGATGAAGAGACCCAGTACTTC	CASSPGQGGDEETQYF
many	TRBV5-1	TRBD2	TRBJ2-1	TGCGCCAGCAGCTTTGGGCTAGCGGGGACCAATGAGCAGTTCTTC	CASSFGLAGTNEQFF
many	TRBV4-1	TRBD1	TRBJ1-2	TGCGCCAGCAGCCAAGCCGGACAGGGAAGGGGAGGCTACACCTTC	CASSQAGQGRGGYTF
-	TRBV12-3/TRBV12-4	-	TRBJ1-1	TGTGCCAGCAGTCGGACCCGATATATGAACACTGAAGCTTTCTTT	CASSRTRYMNTEAFF
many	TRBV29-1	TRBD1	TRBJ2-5	TGCAGCGTACAACAGGGGAAGTCACAAGAGACCCAGTACTTC	CSVQQGKSQETQYF
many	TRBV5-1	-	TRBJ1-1	TGCGCCAGCAGCTTGGCCACGGGGGTAACTGAAGCTTTCTTT	CASSLATGVTEAFF
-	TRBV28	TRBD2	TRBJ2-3	TGTGCCAGCATCGGAGCGGGGGGGTCGGGTACGCAGTATTTT	CASIGAGGSGTQYF
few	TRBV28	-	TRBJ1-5	TGTGCCAGCAGTTTATCTGGGGCGGCGAGCAATCAGCCCCAGCATTTT	CASSLSGAASNQPQHF
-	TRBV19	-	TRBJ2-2	TGTGCCAGTAGTATAAGCCCCAGGAACACCGGGGAGCTGTTTTTT	CASSISPRNTGELFF
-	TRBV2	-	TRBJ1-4	TGTGCCGATAAGGAGACAGCGACTAATGAAAAACTGTTTTTT	CADKETATNEKLFF
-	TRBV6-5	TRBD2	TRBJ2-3	TGTGCCAGCAGCCTCAGCGGGGGGGCGGGAGGAGATACGCAGTATTTT	CASSLSGGAGGDTQYF
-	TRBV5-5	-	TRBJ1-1	TGTGCCAGCAGCTTCAGACGGAACAGGGTTACTGAAGCTTTCTTT	CASSFRRNRVTEAFF
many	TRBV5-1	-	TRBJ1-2	TGCGCCAGCAGCTTGGAACAGGGTCATGGCTACACCTTC	CASSLEQGHGYTF
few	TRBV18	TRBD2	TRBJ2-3	TGTGCCAGCTCACCTAGACTAGCGGGGAACACAGATACGCAGTATTTT	CASSPRLAGNTDTQYF
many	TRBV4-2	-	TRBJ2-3	TGTGCCAGCAGCCACTCAGATACGCAGTATTTT	CASSHSDTQYF
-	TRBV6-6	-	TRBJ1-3	TGTGCCAGCAGTTACGCACGTGGGGTGAACTCTGGAAACACCATATATTTT	CASSYARGVNSGNTIYF
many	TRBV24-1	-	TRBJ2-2	TGTGCCACCAGTGCGGGTTTAGGCGGGGAGCTGTTTTTT	CATSAGLGGELFF
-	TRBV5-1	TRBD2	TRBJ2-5	TGCGCCAGCAGGGGGACTAGCGGTTCCGTGAGAGAGACCCAGTACTTC	CASRGTSGSVRETQYF
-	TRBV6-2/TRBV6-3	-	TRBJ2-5	TGTGCCAGCACCCAAATCCCGGGCCCCCGGAGAGAGACCCAGTACTTC	CASTQIPGPRRETQYF
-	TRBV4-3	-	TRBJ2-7	TGCGCCAGCAGCCAAGAGTCCGGACTATCGGACGAGCAGTACTTC	CASSQESGLSDEQYF
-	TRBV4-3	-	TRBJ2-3	TGCGCCAGCAGCCAGACACCCGGGACTCCCCCCACAGATACGCAGTATTTT	CASSQTPGTPPTDTQYF